The rows below give T cell receptor beta chains drawn from one sample of a study of OX40 agonist ivuxolimab in advanced cancers. Data came from immunoSEQ multiplex PCR; TCRdb stores just in-frame clones and leaves some out. The profile shows approximately 78,000 clones, roughly 86% of them singletons. The starting material was CD4+ or CD8+ T cells sorted from blood, obtained in a trial of the OX40 agonist ivuxolimab. These receptors originate from an adult with an advanced solid tumor such as melanoma, head and neck, liver or kidney cancer. Both conserved end residues are part of each CDR3. Each record gives: V gene, J gene, clone size, D gene, CDR3 protein, CDR3 DNA. D genes are given only for firm matches. Rows may omit the clone size; those that give it use once, few, many or a size class.

>TRBV2|TRBJ1-2|-|-
CASSRTTYGYTF
TGTGCCAGCAGTCGAACGACCTATGGCTACACCTTC
>TRBV11-2|TRBJ2-1|-|-
CASSSPSGSSYNEQFF
TGTGCCAGCAGCTCACCATCAGGTAGCTCCTACAATGAGCAGTTCTTC
>TRBV27|TRBJ1-1|-|TRBD1
CASSLRGLGTEAFF
TGTGCCAGCAGTTTAAGGGGGCTGGGTACTGAAGCTTTCTTT
>TRBV7-8|TRBJ1-2|-|-
CASTPQGSLGYTF
TGTGCCAGCACTCCACAGGGTTCCCTTGGCTACACCTTC
>TRBV6-6|TRBJ1-5|-|-
CASSSQGDQPQHF
TGTGCCAGCAGTTCGCAGGGCGATCAGCCCCAGCATTTT
>TRBV30|TRBJ2-1|once|TRBD2
CAWRRETRSEQFF
TGTGCCTGGAGGCGGGAGACCCGTAGTGAGCAGTTCTTC
>TRBV11-1|TRBJ2-1|once|TRBD1
CASSLRDRQQFF
TGTGCCAGCAGCTTAAGGGACAGGCAGCAGTTCTTC
>TRBV10-2|TRBJ2-7|-|-
CASTTGIYEQYF
TGCGCCAGCACCACAGGGATCTACGAGCAGTACTTC
>TRBV30|TRBJ2-7|few|TRBD2
CAWTSGYEQYF
TGTGCCTGGACTAGCGGGTACGAGCAGTACTTC
>TRBV10-1|TRBJ1-5|-|-
CASIWGGLSNQPQHF
TGCGCCAGCATATGGGGGGGACTGAGCAATCAGCCCCAGCATTTT
>TRBV6-5|TRBJ1-1|-|TRBD1
CASSGRDRVYTEAFF
TGTGCCAGCAGTGGCCGGGACAGGGTGTACACTGAAGCTTTCTTT
>TRBV6-1|TRBJ1-2|-|-
CASSSPEESGYTF
TGTGCCAGCAGCTCACCGGAGGAGAGTGGCTACACCTTC
>TRBV5-1|TRBJ1-2|-|TRBD1
CASSLMGQGSSSIGYTF
TGCGCCAGCAGCTTAATGGGACAGGGTTCATCTTCTATCGGCTACACCTTC
>TRBV5-4|TRBJ2-2|-|-
CASSQRKVNTGELFF
TGTGCCAGCAGCCAAAGAAAAGTTAACACCGGGGAGCTGTTTTTT
>TRBV7-2|TRBJ2-1|-|-
CASTGQGRSEQFF
TGTGCCAGCACGGGGCAGGGGCGATCTGAGCAGTTCTTC
>TRBV5-4|TRBJ2-1|-|-
CASSLMGARGDNEQFF
TGTGCCAGCAGCTTGATGGGGGCTCGGGGGGACAATGAGCAGTTCTTC
>TRBV13|TRBJ2-7|-|TRBD2
CASSSSGSGRSGQYF
TGTGCCAGCAGCTCGTCGGGTAGCGGGAGATCCGGGCAGTACTTC
>TRBV6-1|TRBJ2-4|once|-
CASRDLAKNIQYF
TGTGCCAGCAGGGACCTAGCCAAAAACATTCAGTACTTC
>TRBV7-9|TRBJ2-6|-|-
CASSFWVSGANVLTF
TGTGCCAGCAGCTTTTGGGTTTCTGGGGCCAACGTCCTGACTTTC
>TRBV9|TRBJ2-3|-|-
CASSAVSDTQYF
TGTGCCAGCAGCGCCGTGTCCGATACGCAGTATTTT
>TRBV14|TRBJ2-2|-|-
CASSQDLVAGELFF
TGTGCCAGCAGCCAAGACTTGGTGGCCGGGGAGCTGTTTTTT
>TRBV6-1|TRBJ2-5|-|TRBD1
CASSKGARETQYF
TGTGCCAGCAGCAAGGGGGCGAGAGAGACCCAGTACTTC
>TRBV6-5|TRBJ1-2|-|TRBD1
CASSTRDRTNYGYTF
TGTGCCAGCAGTACCCGGGACAGGACTAACTATGGCTACACCTTC
>TRBV15|TRBJ2-3|-|TRBD2
CATSRDLGGRNTDTQYF
TGTGCCACCAGCAGGGACCTCGGCGGGAGAAACACAGATACGCAGTATTTT
>TRBV2|TRBJ2-7|few|-
CASSEAGKGVYEQYF
TGTGCCAGCAGTGAAGCGGGGAAGGGGGTCTACGAGCAGTACTTC
>TRBV29-1|TRBJ1-2|-|-
CSVEDRRLNYGYTF
TGCAGCGTTGAAGATCGCAGGCTTAACTATGGCTACACCTTC
>TRBV30|TRBJ2-3|-|-
CASRWGGTDTQYF
TGTGCCTCGAGGTGGGGTGGCACAGATACGCAGTATTTT
>TRBV7-9|TRBJ1-4|-|-
CASSFGPSGHTNEKLFF
TGTGCCAGCAGCTTTGGTCCATCGGGACATACTAATGAAAAACTGTTTTTT
>TRBV9|TRBJ2-1|-|TRBD2
CASSVQGLAVPNNEQFF
TGTGCCAGCAGCGTACAGGGACTAGCGGTTCCCAACAATGAGCAGTTCTTC
>TRBV30|TRBJ1-5|-|-
CARSNQPQHF
TGTGCCCGTAGCAATCAGCCCCAGCATTTT
>TRBV11-3|TRBJ2-2|-|-
CASRNKLNTGELFF
TGTGCCAGCAGGAATAAGCTGAACACCGGGGAGCTGTTTTTT
>TRBV19|TRBJ2-2|-|TRBD1
CASRRTGGSGELFF
TGTGCCAGTAGAAGGACAGGGGGCTCCGGGGAGCTGTTTTTT
>TRBV25-1|TRBJ2-1|few|TRBD2
CASSDPGLAGEGEQFF
TGTGCCAGCAGTGACCCGGGACTAGCGGGAGAGGGTGAGCAGTTCTTC
>TRBV7-2|TRBJ2-1|-|-
CASSPRLGEQFF
TGTGCCAGCAGCCCCCGGCTTGGTGAGCAGTTCTTC
>TRBV19|TRBJ2-1|-|TRBD2
CASSQLGAGGYNEQFF
TGTGCCAGTAGTCAATTAGGAGCGGGAGGCTACAATGAGCAGTTCTTC
>TRBV7-2|TRBJ2-7|-|-
CASSFPPFSYEQYF
TGTGCCAGCAGCTTCCCTCCTTTTTCCTACGAGCAGTACTTC
>TRBV5-6|TRBJ1-1|-|-
CASSFGFSEAFF
TGTGCCAGCAGCTTTGGGTTTTCTGAAGCTTTCTTT
>TRBV30|TRBJ2-7|-|-
CAWRDGQFHEQYF
TGTGCCTGGAGGGATGGACAGTTCCACGAGCAGTACTTC
>TRBV19|TRBJ1-1|once|TRBD1
CASLGQGGTEAFF
TGTGCCAGCCTTGGACAGGGCGGGACTGAAGCTTTCTTT
>TRBV9|TRBJ2-7|-|-
CASSVGGASSYEQYF
TGTGCCAGCAGCGTAGGAGGGGCATCCTCCTACGAGCAGTACTTC
>TRBV6-5|TRBJ1-2|few|TRBD1
CASSYSRQGIYGYTF
TGTGCCAGCAGTTACTCGAGACAGGGGATCTATGGCTACACCTTC
>TRBV19|TRBJ1-6|once|-
CASSRQAGGSPLHF
TGTGCCAGTAGTCGACAGGCGGGGGGTTCACCCCTCCACTTT
>TRBV5-4|TRBJ2-5|-|-
CASSLTGDRETQYF
TGTGCCAGCAGCTTGACGGGAGATAGAGAGACCCAGTACTTC
>TRBV5-4|TRBJ2-2|-|TRBD2
CASSSTASGNTGELFF
TGTGCCAGCAGCTCGACGGCTAGCGGGAACACCGGGGAGCTGTTTTTT
>TRBV10-3|TRBJ2-7|-|TRBD2
CAISSSGSSYEQYF
TGTGCCATCAGTTCAAGCGGGAGCTCCTACGAGCAGTACTTC
>TRBV7-3|TRBJ1-3|-|-
CASSVLPSGNTIYF
TGTGCCAGCAGCGTTCTACCCTCTGGAAACACCATATATTTT
>TRBV5-1|TRBJ2-7|-|-
CASSLGYEQYF
TGCGCCAGCAGCTTGGGCTACGAGCAGTACTTC
>TRBV5-1|TRBJ1-1|-|-
CASSPGTEAFF
TGCGCCAGCAGCCCGGGCACTGAAGCTTTCTTT
>TRBV5-1|TRBJ1-2|-|-
CASSNLQANYGYTF
TGCGCCAGCAGTAACTTACAGGCTAACTATGGCTACACCTTC
>TRBV6-1|TRBJ1-2|-|-
CASSESTRNRGYTF
TGTGCCAGCAGTGAATCAACGCGTAATAGGGGCTACACCTTC
>TRBV4-1|TRBJ2-7|-|-
CASSRDRDYEQYF
TGCGCCAGCAGCCGCGACAGAGACTACGAGCAGTACTTC
>TRBV9|TRBJ1-3|-|-
CASSVALVGNTIYF
TGTGCCAGCAGCGTAGCGTTGGTGGGAAACACCATATATTTT
>TRBV7-2|TRBJ1-6|-|-
CASSRVYGSSYNSPLHF
TGTGCCAGCAGCCGTGTATACGGCAGCTCCTATAATTCACCCCTCCACTTT